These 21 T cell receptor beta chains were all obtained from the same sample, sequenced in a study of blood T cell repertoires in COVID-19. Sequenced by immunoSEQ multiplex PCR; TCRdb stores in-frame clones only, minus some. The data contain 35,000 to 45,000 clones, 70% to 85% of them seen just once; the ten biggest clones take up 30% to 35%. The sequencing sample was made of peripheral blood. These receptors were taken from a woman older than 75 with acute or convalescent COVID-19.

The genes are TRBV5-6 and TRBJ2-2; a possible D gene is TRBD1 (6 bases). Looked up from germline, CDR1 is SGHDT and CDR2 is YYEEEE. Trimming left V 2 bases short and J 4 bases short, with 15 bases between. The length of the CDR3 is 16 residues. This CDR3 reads CASSLPTGFRTGELFF. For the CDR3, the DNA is TGTGCCAGCAGCTTACCTACAGGGTTCCGCACCGGGGAGCTGTTTTTT.

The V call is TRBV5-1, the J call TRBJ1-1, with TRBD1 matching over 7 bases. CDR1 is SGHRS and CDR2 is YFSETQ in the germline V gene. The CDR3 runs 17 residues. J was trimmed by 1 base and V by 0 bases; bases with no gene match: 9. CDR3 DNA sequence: TGCGCCAGCAGCTTGGCCGGGACAGATACATCGAACACTGAAGCTTTCTTT. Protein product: CASSLAGTDTSNTEAFF.

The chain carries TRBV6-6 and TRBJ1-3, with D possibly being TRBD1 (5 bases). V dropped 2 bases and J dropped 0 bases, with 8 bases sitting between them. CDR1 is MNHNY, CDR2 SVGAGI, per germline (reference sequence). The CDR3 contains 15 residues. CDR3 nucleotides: TGTGCCAGCAGTTACGGGGGGAGCTCTGGAAACACCATATATTTT. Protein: CASSYGGSSGNTIYF.

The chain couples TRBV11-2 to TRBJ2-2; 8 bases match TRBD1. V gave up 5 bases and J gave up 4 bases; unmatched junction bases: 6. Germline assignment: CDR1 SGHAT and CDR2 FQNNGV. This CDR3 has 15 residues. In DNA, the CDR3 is TGTGCCAGCAGCATCGTTACAGGGGGCACCGGGGAGCTGTTTTTT. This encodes CASSIVTGGTGELFF.

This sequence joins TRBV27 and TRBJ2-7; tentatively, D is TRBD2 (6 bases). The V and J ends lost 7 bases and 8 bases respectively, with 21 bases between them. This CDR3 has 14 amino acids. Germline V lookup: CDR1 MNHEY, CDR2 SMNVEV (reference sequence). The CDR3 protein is CASTTGTLRRKQYF. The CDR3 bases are TGTGCCAGCACCACCGGGACTCTCAGGAGGAAGCAGTACTTC.

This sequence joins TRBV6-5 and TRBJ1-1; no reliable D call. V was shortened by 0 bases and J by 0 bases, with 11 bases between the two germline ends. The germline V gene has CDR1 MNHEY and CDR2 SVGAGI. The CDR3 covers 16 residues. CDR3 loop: CASSYSPTRVNTEAFF. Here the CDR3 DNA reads TGTGCCAGCAGTTACTCCCCCACGAGGGTGAACACTGAAGCTTTCTTT.

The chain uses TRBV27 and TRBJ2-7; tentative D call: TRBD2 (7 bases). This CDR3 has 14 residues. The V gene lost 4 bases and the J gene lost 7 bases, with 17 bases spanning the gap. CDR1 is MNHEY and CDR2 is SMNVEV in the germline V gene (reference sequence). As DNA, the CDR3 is TGTGCCAGCAGTTCCCCCGCGGGGGCGGGAGAGCAGTACTTC. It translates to CASSSPAGAGEQYF.

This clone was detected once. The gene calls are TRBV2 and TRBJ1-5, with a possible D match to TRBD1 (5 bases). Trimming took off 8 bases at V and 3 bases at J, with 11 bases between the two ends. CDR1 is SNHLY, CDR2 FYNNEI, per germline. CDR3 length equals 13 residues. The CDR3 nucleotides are TGTGCCAGCCTGGTGGGGCTCAATCAGCCCCAGCATTTT. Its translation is CASLVGLNQPQHF.

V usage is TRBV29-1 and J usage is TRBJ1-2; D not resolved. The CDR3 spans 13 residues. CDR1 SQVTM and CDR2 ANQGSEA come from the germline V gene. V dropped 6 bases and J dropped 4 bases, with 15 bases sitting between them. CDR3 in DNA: TGCAGCGTACGCCAACGGGGAAGCTATGGCTACACCTTC. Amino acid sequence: CSVRQRGSYGYTF.

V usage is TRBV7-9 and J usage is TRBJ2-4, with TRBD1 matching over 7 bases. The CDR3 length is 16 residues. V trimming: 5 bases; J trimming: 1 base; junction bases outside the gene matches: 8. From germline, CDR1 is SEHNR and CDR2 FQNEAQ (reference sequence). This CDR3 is CASSLYRGKAKNIQYF. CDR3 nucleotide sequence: TGTGCCAGCAGCCTCTACAGGGGTAAGGCCAAAAACATTCAGTACTTC.

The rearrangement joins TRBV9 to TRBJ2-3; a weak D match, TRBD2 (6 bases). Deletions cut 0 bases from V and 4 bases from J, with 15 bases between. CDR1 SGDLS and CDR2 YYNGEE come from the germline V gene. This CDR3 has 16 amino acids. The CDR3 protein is CASSVAGRGGSDTQYF. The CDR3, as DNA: TGTGCCAGCAGCGTAGCCGGGCGGGGAGGTTCAGATACGCAGTATTTT.

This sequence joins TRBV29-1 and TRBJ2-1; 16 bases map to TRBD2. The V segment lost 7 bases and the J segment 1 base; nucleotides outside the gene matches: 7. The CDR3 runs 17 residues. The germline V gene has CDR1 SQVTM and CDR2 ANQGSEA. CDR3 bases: TGCAGCGCTCCGGGACTAGCGGGAGGGCGGTCCTACAATGAGCAGTTCTTC. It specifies CSAPGLAGGRSYNEQFF.

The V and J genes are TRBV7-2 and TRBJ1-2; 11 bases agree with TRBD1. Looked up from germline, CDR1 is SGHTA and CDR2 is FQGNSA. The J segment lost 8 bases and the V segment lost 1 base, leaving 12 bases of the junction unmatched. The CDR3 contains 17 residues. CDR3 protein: CASSLDYGQGAQRGYTF. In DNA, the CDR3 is TGTGCCAGCAGCTTAGATTATGGACAGGGGGCTCAGAGGGGCTACACCTTC.

The CDR3 nucleotides are TGTGCCAGCACCGAAGCGGGAGTTGGCTACGAGCAGTACTTC. This codes for CASTEAGVGYEQYF. The chain is built from TRBV28 and TRBJ2-7; 8 nucleotides line up with TRBD2. CDR1 and CDR2 from the germline V gene are MDHEN and SYDVKM. The CDR3 runs 14 residues. V was pared by 7 bases and J by 3 bases, with 8 bases of the junction left unmatched.

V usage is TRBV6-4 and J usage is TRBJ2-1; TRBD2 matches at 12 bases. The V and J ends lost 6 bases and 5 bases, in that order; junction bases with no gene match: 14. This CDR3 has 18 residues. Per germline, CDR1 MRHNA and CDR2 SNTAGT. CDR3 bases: TGTGCCAGCAGCCCTAGCGGGAGGGCCCGAGGGACAGACAATGAGCAGTTCTTC. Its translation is CASSPSGRARGTDNEQFF.

The CDR3: CASRSTAQETQYF. CDR3 in DNA: TGTGCCAGCAGGTCGACAGCCCAAGAGACCCAGTACTTC. The chain is built from TRBV2 and TRBJ2-5, with D maybe TRBD1 (5 bases). The CDR3 covers 13 residues. Germline V gene lookup returns CDR1 SNHLY and CDR2 FYNNEI. The V gene lost 6 bases and the J gene lost 1 base, with 9 bases spanning the gap.

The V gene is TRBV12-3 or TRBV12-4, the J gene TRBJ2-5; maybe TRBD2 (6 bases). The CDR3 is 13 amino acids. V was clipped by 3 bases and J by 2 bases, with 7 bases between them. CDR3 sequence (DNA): TGTGCCAGCAGTTTTAGCGGACAAGAGACCCAGTACTTC. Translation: CASSFSGQETQYF.

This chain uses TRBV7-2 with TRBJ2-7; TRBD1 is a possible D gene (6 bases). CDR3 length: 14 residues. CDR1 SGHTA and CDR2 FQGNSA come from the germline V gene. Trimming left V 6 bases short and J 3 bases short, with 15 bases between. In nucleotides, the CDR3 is TGTGCCAGCAGTCGTCGGGACATTGTCTACGAGCAGTACTTC. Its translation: CASSRRDIVYEQYF.

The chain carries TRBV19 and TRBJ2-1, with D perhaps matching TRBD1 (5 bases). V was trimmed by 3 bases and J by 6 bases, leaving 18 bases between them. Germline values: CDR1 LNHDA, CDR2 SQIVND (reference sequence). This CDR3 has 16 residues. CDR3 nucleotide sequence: TGTGCCAGTAGTATGGCCCTAAGAGTTCAGGGCAATGAGCAGTTCTTC. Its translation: CASSMALRVQGNEQFF.

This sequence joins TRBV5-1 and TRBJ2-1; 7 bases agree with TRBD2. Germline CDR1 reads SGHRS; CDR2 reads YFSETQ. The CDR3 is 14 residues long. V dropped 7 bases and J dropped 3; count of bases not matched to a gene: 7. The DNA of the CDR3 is TGCGCCAGCGTAAAGGGGAGGGGCTACAATGAGCAGTTCTTC. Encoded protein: CASVKGRGYNEQFF.

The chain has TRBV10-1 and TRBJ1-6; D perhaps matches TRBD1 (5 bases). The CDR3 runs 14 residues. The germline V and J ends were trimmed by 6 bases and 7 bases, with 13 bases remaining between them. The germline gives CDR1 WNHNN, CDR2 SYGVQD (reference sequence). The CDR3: CASSPPGGNSPLHF. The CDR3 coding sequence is TGCGCCAGCAGCCCCCCGGGGGGGAATTCACCCCTCCACTTT.